A selection of T cell receptor beta chains follows, all from one sample in a study of CXCR3-negative and CXCR3-positive naive CD8 T cells. TCRdb re-called the 5' RACE reads; one entry per CDR3 protein, DNA not given. The listing contains 3,000 to 4,000 distinct CDR3 sequences. Sequenced sample: naive CXCR3- CD8+ T cells from blood. These receptors came from a human donor in good health. Some clones in this sample may be carry-over from other donors' samples. Both conserved end residues are part of each CDR3. Each record gives: V gene, clone size, J gene, CDR3 protein. The size field is filled for only some rows; it gives once, few, many or a size class.

v_call: TRBV28
clone_size: .
j_call: TRBJ2-2
cdr3_aa: CASSLFGDNTGELFF

v_call: TRBV19
clone_size: medium-sized
j_call: TRBJ1-5
cdr3_aa: CASSQGSSNQPQHF

v_call: TRBV20-1
clone_size: medium-sized
j_call: TRBJ2-1
cdr3_aa: CSAMGLAEQYNEQFF

v_call: TRBV21-1
clone_size: medium-sized
j_call: TRBJ1-5
cdr3_aa: CASSPRGNSRNQPQHF

v_call: TRBV29-1
clone_size: medium-sized
j_call: TRBJ2-2
cdr3_aa: CSVDSGQGLTGELFF

v_call: TRBV28
clone_size: .
j_call: TRBJ2-3
cdr3_aa: CASSSVAGQDTQYF

v_call: TRBV4-2
clone_size: .
j_call: TRBJ2-3
cdr3_aa: CASSQDGTSGGLPSDTQYF

v_call: TRBV7-2
clone_size: medium-sized
j_call: TRBJ1-2
cdr3_aa: CASSPTHREDYGYTF

v_call: TRBV29-1
clone_size: .
j_call: TRBJ1-2
cdr3_aa: CSANLRRGYTF

v_call: TRBV29-1
clone_size: .
j_call: TRBJ2-7
cdr3_aa: CSVTGTALYEQYF

v_call: TRBV4-3
clone_size: .
j_call: TRBJ2-7
cdr3_aa: CASRQGSGYEQYF

v_call: TRBV29-1
clone_size: medium-sized
j_call: TRBJ2-1
cdr3_aa: CSVGAGDEQFF

v_call: TRBV21-1
clone_size: medium-sized
j_call: TRBJ2-6
cdr3_aa: CASSKACGPISGANVLTF

v_call: TRBV29-1
clone_size: .
j_call: TRBJ2-3
cdr3_aa: CSVEEAGLSDTQYF

v_call: TRBV5-1
clone_size: medium-sized
j_call: TRBJ2-1
cdr3_aa: CASSLDSGTYNEQFF

v_call: TRBV5-1
clone_size: medium-sized
j_call: TRBJ1-5
cdr3_aa: CASSPQTGTEPPDQPQHF

v_call: TRBV29-1
clone_size: medium-sized
j_call: TRBJ1-2
cdr3_aa: CSVEDLPPRDRDGYGYTF

v_call: TRBV13
clone_size: medium-sized
j_call: TRBJ2-1
cdr3_aa: CASSYGRGGYNEQFF